A single sample gave rise to the 23 T cell receptor beta chains below, sequenced in a study of blood T cells in healthy people across ages. A second PCR, run for about 7 to 11 cycles, used a sample-barcoded 5' primer plus a J-beta primer mix. TCRdb ran MiXCR on the 5' RACE reads and lists one entry per CDR3 protein. The table includes over 950,000 distinct CDR3 sequences, just over 50% detected once. The sample was blood. Every receptor here comes from a woman aged 60-75 years in good health.

The chain employs TRBV5-5 and TRBJ2-2; D is undetermined. This CDR3 comprises 15 residues. V was cut by 1 base and J by 0 bases, with 7 bases left in between. Germline V gene lookup returns CDR1 SGHKS and CDR2 YYEKEE (reference sequence). In DNA, the CDR3 is TGTGCCAGCAGCTTGACAGACTCGAACACCGGGGAGCTGTTTTTT. Protein product: CASSLTDSNTGELFF.

The CDR3 spells CASSQVKGKYEQYF. The CDR3, as DNA: TGCGCCAGCAGCCAAGTAAAGGGAAAATACGAGCAGTACTTC. The gene calls are TRBV4-1 and TRBJ2-7; D call uncertain. This CDR3 spans 14 amino acids. Per germline, CDR1 MGHRA and CDR2 YSYEKL. Trimming took 1 base from V and 4 from J, leaving 11 bases between them.

This chain joins TRBV10-3 and TRBJ2-5; D is unresolved. There are 12 residues in the CDR3. The V and J ends lost 3 bases and 11 bases respectively, with 13 bases between them. The V gene's germline CDR1 is ENHRY and CDR2 SYGVKD. The chain's CDR3 is CAISDAPREQYF. DNA for the CDR3: TGTGCCATCAGTGATGCCCCCCGTGAGCAGTACTTC.

This clonotype was seen a single time. This chain uses TRBV6-2 or TRBV6-3 with TRBJ2-5, with a possible D match to TRBD2 (5 bases). There are 12 residues in the CDR3. Trimming shortened V by 7 bases and J by 5 bases, and 11 bases separated the two germline ends. Germline assignment: CDR1 MNHEY and CDR2 SVGEGT. CDR3 loop: CASMRAAETQYF. The CDR3 region has the DNA TGTGCCAGCATGAGGGCTGCGGAGACCCAGTACTTC.

This clonotype was seen just once. This rearrangement joins TRBV4-1 to TRBJ1-4; D unclear. Germline assignment: CDR1 MGHRA and CDR2 YSYEKL. CDR3 length: 13 amino acids. The germline V and J ends were trimmed by 1 base and 13 bases, with 13 bases remaining between them. CDR3 bases: TGCGCCAGCAGCCAAGGGGGTGAGGGTCGACTGTTTTTT. As protein: CASSQGGEGRLFF.

The chain employs TRBV28 and TRBJ2-7; D may be TRBD1 (6 bases). The CDR3 runs 13 residues. The ends were cut back, 6 bases at V and 5 bases at J, with 14 bases in the middle. Germline V gene sequence: CDR1 MDHEN, CDR2 SYDVKM. CDR3 nucleotides: TGTGCCAGCAGACCCCAGGACAGCGACGAGCAGTACTTC. It is translated as CASRPQDSDEQYF.

This clonotype was counted once. The chain is built from TRBV4-3 and TRBJ2-7; either TRBD1 or TRBD2 may supply D (6 bases each). Trimming took off 0 bases at V and 7 bases at J, with 19 bases between the two ends. CDR3 size: 16 residues. Looked up from germline, CDR1 is LGHNA and CDR2 is YSLEER. CDR3 sequence reads: CASSQDTGGAGNEQYF. CDR3 nucleotide sequence: TGCGCCAGCAGCCAAGATACCGGGGGCGCCGGGAATGAGCAGTACTTC.

The V call is TRBV7-6, the J call TRBJ2-3; D unresolved. Germline CDR1 SGHVS, CDR2 FNYEAQ. V was shortened by 5 bases and J by 6 bases, with 18 bases between the two germline ends. The CDR3 has 15 amino acids. The DNA of the CDR3 is TGTGCCAGCAGCGCTGTCGGACCTCCTGTGGATACGCAGTATTTT. It is translated as CASSAVGPPVDTQYF.

The V and J genes are TRBV4-2 and TRBJ2-7, with a weak D call TRBD1 (5 bases). The CDR3 runs to 14 residues. Trimming shortened V by 3 bases and J by 2 bases, and 11 bases separated the two germline ends. The germline V gene encodes CDR1 LGHNA and CDR2 YNFKEQ. CDR3 loop: CASSQGLGTYEQYF. In nucleotides, the CDR3 is TGTGCCAGCAGCCAGGGGCTCGGAACCTACGAGCAGTACTTC.

This clonotype turned up a few times. This chain connects TRBV7-8 to TRBJ1-2; D is uncertain. Trimming shortened V by 1 base and J by 2 bases, and 5 bases separated the two germline ends. Germline V gene lookup returns CDR1 SGHVS and CDR2 FQNEAQ. The CDR3 is made up of 13 amino acids. The CDR3 nucleotides read TGTGCCAGCAGCTTAGTAACCAACTATGGCTACACCTTC. Its translation: CASSLVTNYGYTF.

This chain links TRBV18 with TRBJ2-1; D is possibly TRBD2 (6 bases). Germline V gene data show CDR1 as KGHSH and CDR2 as LQKENI. V was cut by 5 bases and J by 7 bases, with 9 bases left in between. This CDR3 contains 12 residues. CDR3 in amino acids: CASSTRENEQFF. The CDR3, as DNA: TGTGCCAGCTCAACACGGGAGAATGAGCAGTTCTTC.

V is TRBV6-2 or TRBV6-3 and J is TRBJ1-5; TRBD1 aligns across 7 bases. The CDR3 is 16 residues long. Germline trimming cut 5 bases from V and 4 bases from J; bases unmatched to any gene: 11. CDR1 is MNHEY, CDR2 SVGEGT, per germline. CDR3 in DNA: TGTGCCAGCAGTCCGCTTAGACAGGGCAAGAATCAGCCCCAGCATTTT. Translation: CASSPLRQGKNQPQHF.

The V and J genes are TRBV15 and TRBJ1-1; D may be TRBD1 (5 bases). CDR1 and CDR2 (germline): LNHNV, YYDKDF (reference sequence). The CDR3 is 14 residues long. V lost 8 bases and J 7 bases, leaving 20 bases between the germline ends. The CDR3 DNA reads TGTGCCACCTCCCTGATGAGGGACTATTATGAAGCTTTCTTT. As protein: CATSLMRDYYEAFF.

The chain employs TRBV5-5 and TRBJ2-7; D perhaps matches TRBD1 (6 bases). The V and J ends lost 0 bases and 4 bases respectively, with 11 bases between them. Germline loops: CDR1 SGHKS, CDR2 YYEKEE (reference sequence). The CDR3 is 14 amino acids. CDR3 loop: CASSLEDRPYEQYF. The CDR3 bases are TGTGCCAGCAGCTTGGAGGACAGACCTTACGAGCAGTACTTC.

In this sample, this clonotype turned up many times. The chain uses TRBV5-1 and TRBJ2-1; the D call may be TRBD1 or TRBD2 (5 bases each). In germline, CDR1 is SGHRS, CDR2 YFSETQ. Trimming left V 0 bases short and J 10 bases short, with 17 bases between. The CDR3 has 15 amino acids. The CDR3 here is CASSLGDLSRDEQFF. DNA of the CDR3: TGCGCCAGCAGCTTGGGGGACCTTTCCCGGGACGAGCAGTTCTTC.

The gene calls are TRBV7-2 and TRBJ2-3; 12 nucleotides agree with TRBD2. Per the germline V gene, CDR1 is SGHTA and CDR2 is FQGNSA. The trim removed 1 base at V and 14 bases at J, leaving 10 bases unmatched. The CDR3 totals 15 residues. CDR3 sequence: CASSLVGASGRALYF. CDR3 coding DNA: TGTGCCAGCAGCTTAGTGGGGGCTAGCGGGAGGGCACTGTATTTT.

The chain links TRBV10-3 to TRBJ2-7; a weak D match, TRBD2 (5 bases). Trimming pared 4 bases from V and 7 bases from J, leaving 26 bases between. Per the germline V gene, CDR1 is ENHRY and CDR2 is SYGVKD. This CDR3 is built from 17 residues. In DNA, the CDR3 is TGTGCCATCAGTGGGTTTTTCCGGGGATTTTACTACAATGAGCAGTACTTC. It specifies CAISGFFRGFYYNEQYF.

This clonotype was seen only a few times. The chain carries TRBV28 and TRBJ2-3; 10 bases line up with TRBD2. The germline CDR1 and CDR2 sequences are MDHEN and SYDVKM. V lost 5 bases to trimming and J lost 0 bases; unmatched junction nucleotides: 14. This CDR3 has 19 amino acids. The CDR3 nucleotides are TGTGCCAGCAGTCCTCAGGGACTAGCGCCGTCAACGAGCACAGATACGCAGTATTTT. The encoded protein is CASSPQGLAPSTSTDTQYF. Full variable domain (missing parts from reference TRBV28 and TRBJ2-3): DVKVTQSSRYLVKRTGEKVFLECVQDMDHENMFWYRQDPGLGLRLIYFSYDVKMKEKGDIPEGYSVSREKKERFSLILESASTNQTSMYLCASSPQGLAPSTSTDTQYFGPGTRLTVL.

J is TRBJ2-6 and V is TRBV27, with D possibly being TRBD1 (5 bases). The germline V gene encodes CDR1 MNHEY and CDR2 SMNVEV (reference sequence). V shed 8 bases and J shed 3 bases, with 11 bases lying between them. The CDR3 has 14 amino acids. The CDR3 bases are TGTGCCAGCGGGGCCATCCATGGGGCCAACGTCCTGACTTTC. Translated: CASGAIHGANVLTF. The whole variable domain, filled in from reference TRBV27 and TRBJ2-6, reads EAQVTQNPRYLITVTGKKLTVTCSQNMNHEYMSWYRQDPGLGLRQIYYSMNVEVTDKGDVPEGYKVSRKEKRNFPLILESPSPNQTSLYFCASGAIHGANVLTFGAGSRLTVL.

This clonotype has just a few counts. The chain employs TRBV7-9 and TRBJ2-5; the D gene is possibly TRBD2 (5 bases). CDR3 length: 15 amino acids. Deletions cut 2 bases from V and 4 bases from J, with 14 bases between. CDR1 SEHNR and CDR2 FQNEAQ come from the germline V gene (reference sequence). The CDR3 nucleotides read TGTGCCAGCAGCTTATCCTGGGGAGACGGAGAGACCCAGTACTTC. Its translation is CASSLSWGDGETQYF. The full variable domain, with the rest looked up from reference TRBV7-9 and TRBJ2-5, is DTGVSQNPRHKITKRGQNVTFRCDPISEHNRLYWYRQTLGQGPEFLTYFQNEAQLEKSRLLSDRFSAERPKGSFSTLEIQRTEQGDSAMYLCASSLSWGDGETQYFGPGTRLLVL.

The V call is TRBV28, the J call TRBJ2-1; 8 positions match TRBD1. The J call could be wrong; TRBJ2-7 is a better fit for the DNA end. The CDR3 contains 15 residues. Germline V gene data show CDR1 as MDHEN and CDR2 as SYDVKM. The CDR3 DNA reads as TGTGCCAGCAGTGCTGAGGGACAGGCATACAATGAGCAGTACTTC. Its protein is CASSAEGQAYNEQYF.

The chain carries TRBV11-2 and TRBJ2-5, with a possible D match to TRBD2 (5 bases). The J call is uncertain, as TRBJ2-7 better fits the DNA end. Per germline, CDR1 SGHAT and CDR2 FQNNGV. CDR3 length: 17 amino acids. In DNA, the CDR3 is TGTGCCAGCAGCTTAGCTCCGGCACAGACTGAGGGAGACGAGCAGTACTTC. It is translated as CASSLAPAQTEGDEQYF.

V is TRBV2 and J is TRBJ2-7; possibly TRBD2 for D (5 bases). Trimming removed 7 bases from V and 4 bases from J, with 11 bases in between. Germline V gene lookup returns CDR1 SNHLY and CDR2 FYNNEI. The CDR3 contains 12 residues. Here the CDR3 DNA reads TGTGCCAGCAAGCCTAGCATGTACGAGCAGTACTTC. Translating it yields CASKPSMYEQYF.